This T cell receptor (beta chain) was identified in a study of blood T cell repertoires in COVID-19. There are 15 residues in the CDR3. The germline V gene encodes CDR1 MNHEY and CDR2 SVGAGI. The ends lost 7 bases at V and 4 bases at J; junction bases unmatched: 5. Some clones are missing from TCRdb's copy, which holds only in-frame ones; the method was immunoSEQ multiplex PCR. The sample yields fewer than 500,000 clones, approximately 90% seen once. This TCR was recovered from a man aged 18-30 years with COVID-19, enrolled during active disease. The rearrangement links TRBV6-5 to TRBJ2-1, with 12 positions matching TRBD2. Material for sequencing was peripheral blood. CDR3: CASTELAGGYNEQFF. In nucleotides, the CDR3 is TGTGCCAGCACCGAACTAGCGGGAGGTTACAATGAGCAGTTCTTC.